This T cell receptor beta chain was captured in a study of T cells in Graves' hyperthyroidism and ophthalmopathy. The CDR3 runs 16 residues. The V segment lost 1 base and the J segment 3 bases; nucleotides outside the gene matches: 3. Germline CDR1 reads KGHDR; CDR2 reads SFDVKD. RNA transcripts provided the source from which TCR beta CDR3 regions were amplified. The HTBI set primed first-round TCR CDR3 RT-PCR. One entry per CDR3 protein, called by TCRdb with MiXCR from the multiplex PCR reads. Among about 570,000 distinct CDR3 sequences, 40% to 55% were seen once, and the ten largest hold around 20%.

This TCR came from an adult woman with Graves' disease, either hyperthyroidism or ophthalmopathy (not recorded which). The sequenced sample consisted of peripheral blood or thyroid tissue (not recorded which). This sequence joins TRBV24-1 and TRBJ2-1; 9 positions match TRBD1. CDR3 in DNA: TGTGCCACCAGTGATTTTAGACAGGGGGGCTACAATGAGCAGTTCTTC. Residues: CATSDFRQGGYNEQFF.